One T cell receptor beta chain is described in this entry. Its antigen is not identified. PCR amplification relied on 60 Vbeta primers (plus 13 Jbeta primers). The assay was immunoSEQ multiplex PCR, and TCRdb's table has in-frame clones only and misses some. The table lists more than 95,000 clones, around four fifths of them singletons. The sample belongs to a study of cytomegalovirus exposure and HLA in healthy donors. Study-wide findings and caveats: A cluster of highly shared sequence variants was likely a sequencing artifact. There were several of the most significant clusters that appeared linked to common viral pathogens in a later analysis.

CDR1 is MRHNA, CDR2 SNTAGT, per germline. Trimming shortened V by 3 bases and J by 7 bases, and 7 bases separated the two germline ends. CDR3 length: 13 amino acids. The sample taken for sequencing was PBMCs. This sequence joins TRBV6-4 and TRBJ1-6; D unresolved. The sequence was collected from a woman in her 40s in good health and CMV-seronegative. CDR3 residues: CASSENQNSPLHF. Written as DNA, the CDR3 is TGTGCCAGCAGTGAAAATCAAAATTCACCCCTCCACTTT.